The 25 T cell receptor beta chains below come from one sample, sequenced in a study of blood T cells in healthy people across ages. PCR was performed a second time for about 6 to 12 cycles using a sample-barcoded 5' primer and a J-beta primer mix. TCRdb reprocessed the 5' RACE reads with MiXCR, giving one entry per CDR3 protein. The sample shows roughly 1,300,000 distinct CDR3 sequences, 59% of them seen only once. Material: blood. These receptors all stem from a man younger than 30 in good health.

A few counts support this clonotype. The rearrangement joins TRBV10-2 to TRBJ2-7; D gene uncertain. The germline gives CDR1 WSHSY, CDR2 SAAADI. V was cut by 10 bases and J by 4 bases, with 11 bases left in between. The CDR3 is 11 residues long. CDR3 bases: TGCGCCATCAGCAACCATTACGAGCAGTACTTC. Its protein product is CAISNHYEQYF.

This rearrangement joins TRBV3-1 to TRBJ2-4; D unclear. The J call may be incorrect, as the DNA end agrees better with TRBJ2-7. CDR1 is LGHDT, CDR2 YNNKEL, per germline (reference sequence). The CDR3 is 14 residues long. The CDR3 sequence: CASTSSYLSYEQYF. The CDR3 DNA sequence: TGTGCCAGCACTTCGAGTTACCTCTCCTACGAGCAGTACTTC.

This clonotype was detected a few times. This chain links TRBV15 with TRBJ2-1, with 7 bases that match TRBD1. The germline CDR1 and CDR2 sequences are LNHNV and YYDKDF (reference sequence). V lost 0 bases, J lost 7 bases, and 9 bases stayed unmatched. This CDR3 region has 16 residues. The CDR3 DNA is TGTGCCACCAGCAGAGATCTGAAAGGGGGCAAAAATGAGCAGTTCTTC. Protein sequence: CATSRDLKGGKNEQFF.

The chain joins TRBV7-6 to TRBJ2-4; 8 bases are shared with TRBD2. The DNA end is a closer match to TRBJ2-5, so the J assignment may be wrong. The CDR3 contains 16 residues. CDR1 is SGHVS and CDR2 is FNYEAQ in the germline V gene. CDR3 in amino acids: CASSLIAGSGQETQYF. The CDR3 region has the DNA TGTGCCAGCAGCTTAATAGCGGGAAGCGGTCAAGAGACCCAGTACTTC.

This clonotype was seen only a few times. The rearrangement joins TRBV4-1 to TRBJ2-7, with D hard to call. V lost 3 bases and J lost 5, with 8 bases in between. Germline assignment: CDR1 MGHRA and CDR2 YSYEKL. CDR3 size: 12 residues. The CDR3 region has the DNA TGCGCCAGCAGCCAGTTCCGGGACGAGCAGTACTTC. Its protein product is CASSQFRDEQYF.

V usage is TRBV5-1 and J usage is TRBJ2-4; TRBD2 matches 8 bases. Per germline, CDR1 SGHRS and CDR2 YFSETQ. This CDR3 comprises 13 residues. The V segment lost 4 bases and the J segment 9 bases; nucleotides outside the gene matches: 6. The CDR3 DNA reads as TGCGCCAGCAGCCCCGGGGGGGAGGGCATTCAGTACTTC. Amino acid sequence: CASSPGGEGIQYF. Complete variable domain (other parts from reference TRBV5-1 and TRBJ2-4): KAGVTQTPRYLIKTRGQQVTLSCSPISGHRSVSWYQQTPGQGLQFLFEYFSETQRNKGNFPGRFSGRQFSNSRSEMNVSTLELGDSALYLCASSPGGEGIQYFGAGTRLSVL.

In its sample, this clonotype was seen a few times. The chain links TRBV3-1 to TRBJ2-7; 12 positions agree with TRBD2. Germline-derived CDR1 and CDR2 are LGHDT and YNNKEL (reference sequence). V lost 5 bases and J lost 3; bases outside the gene matches: 5. The CDR3 consists of 15 residues. The CDR3 here is CASSGGLAGYYEQYF. CDR3 nucleotide sequence: TGTGCCAGCAGCGGAGGACTAGCGGGGTACTACGAGCAGTACTTC.

The chain joins TRBV5-1 to TRBJ2-7; weak D call: TRBD1 (5 bases). Per germline, CDR1 SGHRS and CDR2 YFSETQ. V was cut by 1 base and J by 1 base, with 12 bases left in between. The CDR3 contains 15 residues. CDR3 sequence: CASSLRPGHSYEQYF. CDR3 sequence (DNA): TGCGCCAGCAGCTTGCGGCCAGGGCATTCCTACGAGCAGTACTTC.

The CDR3 DNA sequence: TGTGCCAGCGGTAGCGGGACCGCGAACACCGGGGAGCTGTTTTTT. Translation: CASGSGTANTGELFF. The chain carries TRBV2 and TRBJ2-2; 8 bases agree with TRBD2. The CDR3 totals 15 residues. Germline CDR1 SNHLY, CDR2 FYNNEI. Germline trimming cut 8 bases from V and 0 bases from J; bases unmatched to any gene: 5. The variable domain in full, with the rest retrieved from reference TRBV2 and TRBJ2-2, is EPEVTQTPSHQVTQMGQEVILRCVPISNHLYFYWYRQILGQKVEFLVSFYNNEISEKSEIFDDQFSVERPDGSNFTLKIRSTKLEDSAMYFCASGSGTANTGELFFGEGSRLTVL.

The CDR3 nucleotides read TGCGCCAGCAGCCAAGGCGCAGGGGGGGTCTACGAGCAGTACTTC. Amino acid sequence: CASSQGAGGVYEQYF. The chain recombines TRBV4-1 with TRBJ2-4; D could derive from TRBD1 or TRBD2 (7 bases each). The J call may be in error: the DNA end matches TRBJ2-7 better. Germline values: CDR1 MGHRA, CDR2 YSYEKL. The CDR3 runs to 15 residues.

This clonotype has just one count. The V gene is TRBV6-1, the J gene TRBJ2-4; 8 bases align to TRBD2. Germline trimming cut 1 base from V and 2 bases from J; bases unmatched to any gene: 10. This CDR3 is built from 18 residues. Germline CDR1 reads MNHNS; CDR2 reads SASEGT. CDR3 amino acids: CASSEDVVPSGSKNIQYF. CDR3 nucleotides: TGTGCCAGCAGTGAAGACGTAGTGCCTAGCGGGTCCAAAAACATTCAGTACTTC.

The rearrangement links TRBV20-1 to TRBJ1-5; D unresolved. Per the germline V gene, CDR1 is DFQATT and CDR2 is SNEGSKA (reference sequence). The CDR3 consists of 12 residues. Trimming took 3 bases from V and 7 from J, leaving 10 bases between them. The chain's CDR3 is CSASPGGQPQHF. The CDR3, as DNA: TGCAGTGCTAGCCCCGGTGGGCAGCCCCAGCATTTT.

The gene calls are TRBV20-1 and TRBJ1-6; D is ambiguous. CDR1 is DFQATT and CDR2 is SNEGSKA in the germline V gene (reference sequence). V lost 5 bases to trimming and J lost 9 bases, with 11 bases between them. The CDR3 is 12 amino acids. Here the CDR3 DNA reads TGCAGTGCTTTCGCATCCGTTTCACCCCTCCACTTT. It is translated as CSAFASVSPLHF.

This clonotype came up a few times. The rearrangement joins TRBV7-9 to TRBJ2-4; 7 nucleotides match TRBD1. The J call may be wrong; the DNA end is better matched by TRBJ2-5. This CDR3 is 17 amino acids long. The germline gives CDR1 SEHNR, CDR2 FQNEAQ (reference sequence). CDR3 amino acids: CASRQNPPGQNQETQYF. The CDR3 DNA is TGTGCCAGCAGGCAAAATCCACCGGGACAGAATCAAGAGACCCAGTACTTC.

This clonotype occurred a few times. The chain has TRBV27 and TRBJ1-4, with 10 bases fitting TRBD1. V lost 10 bases to trimming and J lost 6 bases; unmatched junction nucleotides: 5. Germline values: CDR1 MNHEY, CDR2 SMNVEV (reference sequence). This CDR3 region has 13 residues. The CDR3 bases are TGTGCCACCCGACAGGGGGCATATGAAAAACTGTTTTTT. It encodes CATRQGAYEKLFF.

V and J are TRBV20-1 and TRBJ2-7, with D possibly being TRBD2 (6 bases). The germline V gene encodes CDR1 DFQATT and CDR2 SNEGSKA (reference sequence). V lost 5 bases and J 8 bases, leaving 28 bases between the germline ends. The CDR3 is 16 residues long. As DNA, the CDR3 is TGCAGTGCTTGCCACTCGTATGGGGCCTGGGGGAGGAAGCAGTACTTC. Translating gives CSACHSYGAWGRKQYF.

V gene TRBV19 combines with J gene TRBJ2-1; 7 bases are shared with TRBD2. CDR3 length: 11 amino acids. Germline CDR1 LNHDA, CDR2 SQIVND (reference sequence). Trimming took 7 bases from V and 12 from J; bases not matched to a gene: 6. Here the CDR3 DNA reads TGTGCCAGTATGTGGGGGGGATTGCAGTTCTTC. As protein: CASMWGGLQFF.

This clonotype was seen only once. This chain links TRBV3-1 with TRBJ2-1, with 15 positions matching TRBD2. The V gene end was trimmed by 2 bases and the J gene end by 6 bases; junction bases not matched to a gene: 8. The CDR3 sequence is 18 residues long. Germline loops: CDR1 LGHDT, CDR2 YNNKEL (reference sequence). For the CDR3, the DNA is TGTGCCAGCAGCCAATTAATTTGGACTAGCGGGGGGGCCAATGAGCAGTTCTTC. It is translated as CASSQLIWTSGGANEQFF.

CDR3 sequence: CASSSATWTAQYF. The CDR3 coding sequence is TGTGCCAGCAGCTCAGCCACTTGGACGGCGCAGTACTTC. The V and J genes are TRBV3-1 and TRBJ2-1; D not resolved. The DNA end is a closer match to TRBJ2-7, so the J assignment may be wrong. The CDR3 totals 13 residues. Germline assignment: CDR1 LGHDT and CDR2 YNNKEL (reference sequence).

The CDR3 DNA reads as TGTGCCAGCAGCTCTCCGACAGGGAGGGGCAATGAGCAGTTCTTC. This sequence encodes CASSSPTGRGNEQFF. V and J are TRBV11-3 and TRBJ2-1, with D possibly being TRBD1 or TRBD2 (7 bases each). Looked up from germline, CDR1 is SGHNT and CDR2 is YENEEA. V gave up 4 bases and J gave up 6 bases, with 16 bases separating them. The CDR3 runs to 15 residues.

This clonotype was detected once. This sequence joins TRBV6-6 and TRBJ2-7; TRBD2 agrees at 8 bases. Trimming removed 3 bases from V and 5 bases from J; junction bases left unmatched: 12. The CDR3 runs to 16 residues. The germline gives CDR1 MNHNY, CDR2 SVGAGI (reference sequence). This CDR3 is CASSYVAPGGYHEQYF. CDR3 coding DNA: TGTGCCAGCAGTTATGTCGCTCCGGGAGGGTACCACGAGCAGTACTTC.

The V gene is TRBV7-9, the J gene TRBJ2-6; D is undetermined. The CDR3 covers 14 residues. V was cut by 0 bases and J by 4 bases, with 4 bases left in between. The V gene's germline CDR1 is SEHNR and CDR2 FQNEAQ (reference sequence). The CDR3 is CASSLARGANVLTF. In nucleotides, the CDR3 is TGTGCCAGCAGCTTAGCCAGGGGGGCCAACGTCCTGACTTTC.

The chain combines TRBV20-1 with TRBJ1-1; no clear D. Trimming removed 6 bases at V and 4 bases at J, with 12 bases between. Germline assignment: CDR1 DFQATT and CDR2 SNEGSKA (reference sequence). The CDR3 is made up of 12 amino acids. The CDR3 region has the DNA TGCAGTGCCTCACCTGGGGTCACTGAAGCTTTCTTT. The encoded protein is CSASPGVTEAFF.

This clonotype was detected only once. This chain uses TRBV5-1 with TRBJ2-3, with TRBD2 matching 7 bases. The CDR3 contains 15 residues. Trimming cost V 5 bases and J 2 bases; bases outside gene matches: 8. CDR1 is SGHRS and CDR2 is YFSETQ in the germline V gene. CDR3 DNA sequence: TGCGCCAGCAGAACTTCTAGCGGAGTCACAGATACGCAGTATTTT. Protein sequence: CASRTSSGVTDTQYF.

The table lists this clonotype with a few counts. The rearrangement links TRBV5-6 to TRBJ2-7; no clear D gene. Germline lookup yields CDR1 SGHDT and CDR2 YYEEEE. The CDR3 spans 14 residues. V was trimmed by 4 bases and J by 7 bases, leaving 18 bases between them. The CDR3 sequence: CASSLPKGRREQYF. In DNA, the CDR3 is TGTGCCAGCAGCCTCCCGAAGGGTAGGCGGGAGCAGTACTTC. Variable domain in full (rest from reference TRBV5-6 and TRBJ2-7): DAGVTQSPTHLIKTRGQQVTLRCSPKSGHDTVSWYQQALGQGPQFIFQYYEEEERQRGNFPDRFSGHQFPNYSSELNVNALLLGDSALYLCASSLPKGRREQYFGPGTRLTVT.